Sequencing of this T cell receptor beta chain was carried out in a study of blood T cell repertoires in COVID-19. Study at large: Donors in the United States, Italy and Spain gave samples during acute or convalescent COVID-19. T cells, B-cell-depleted T cells, or PBMCs provided the cDNA or gDNA that served as material.

Authors' analysis steps: For nucleated cells, counts were estimated from reference gene primer amplification. TCRdb's copy holds only in-frame clones and misses some; the assay was immunoSEQ multiplex PCR. The V and J calls and the clone size are those of that table, but D and trimming were determined from the DNA. The sample lists about 310,000 clones; almost 90% were seen once. Across about two dozen US areas, participants ranged in age from about 18 to 100 years. V lost 1 base to trimming and J lost 8 bases; unmatched junction nucleotides: 13. The CDR3 sequence is 17 residues long. CDR1 and CDR2 from the germline V gene are SGHNT and YENEEA.

The V call is TRBV11-3, the J call TRBJ2-1; TRBD2 aligns across 8 bases. Sequences were obtained from PBMCs or T cells enriched from blood (not recorded which). This TCR derives from a woman aged 18-30 years with acute COVID-19. The CDR3 here is CASSLAVGTRGLHEQFF. CDR3 nucleotide sequence: TGTGCCAGCAGCTTAGCGGTTGGGACTAGAGGTTTACATGAGCAGTTCTTC.